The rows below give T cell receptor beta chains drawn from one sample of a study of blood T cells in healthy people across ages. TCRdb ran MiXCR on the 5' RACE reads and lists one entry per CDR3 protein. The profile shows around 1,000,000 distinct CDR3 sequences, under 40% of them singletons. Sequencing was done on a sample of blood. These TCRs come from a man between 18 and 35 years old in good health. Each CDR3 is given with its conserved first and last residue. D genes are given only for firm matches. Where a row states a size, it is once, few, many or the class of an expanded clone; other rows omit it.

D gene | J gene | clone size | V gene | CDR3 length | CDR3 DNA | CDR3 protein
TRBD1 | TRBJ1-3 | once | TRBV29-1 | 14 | TGCAGCGGGGGGACAGGCACCTCTGGAAACACCATATATTTT | CSGGTGTSGNTIYF
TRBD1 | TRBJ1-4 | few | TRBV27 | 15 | TGTGCCAGCAGTTTGGAAAACAGGGGAGGAGGAAAACTGTTTTTT | CASSLENRGGGKLFF
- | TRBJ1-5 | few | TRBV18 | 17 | TGTGCCAGCTCACCTAACTCGGGCGGGACCAGCAATCAGCCCCAGCATTTT | CASSPNSGGTSNQPQHF
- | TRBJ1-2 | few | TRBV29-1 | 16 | TGCAGCGTTGTACTATTACAGAGCGGGGCTAACTATGGCTACACCTTC | CSVVLLQSGANYGYTF
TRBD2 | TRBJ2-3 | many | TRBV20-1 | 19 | TGCAGTGCGACGAGGGGACTAGCGGGGGGCCTCCCTAGCACAGATACGCAGTATTTT | CSATRGLAGGLPSTDTQYF
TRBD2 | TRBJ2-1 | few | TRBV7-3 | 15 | TGTGCCAGCAGCTTAGTCGGGGGGAAAAACAATGAGCAGTTCTTC | CASSLVGGKNNEQFF
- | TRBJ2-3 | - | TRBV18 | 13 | TGTGCCAGCTCACCGTCCCAGGGGACTGCGCAGTATTTT | CASSPSQGTAQYF
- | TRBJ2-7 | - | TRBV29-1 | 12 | TGCAGCTACCGGGACGGAGACTACGAGCAGTACTTC | CSYRDGDYEQYF
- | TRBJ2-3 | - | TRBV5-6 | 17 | TGTGCCAGCAGCTTGACTCCAGGGGGGGGCCCAGTGGATACGCAGTATTTT | CASSLTPGGGPVDTQYF
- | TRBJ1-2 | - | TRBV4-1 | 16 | TGCGCCAGCAGCCAAATTGGACTCCCGAAGTCGTATGGCTGCACCTTC | CASSQIGLPKSYGCTF
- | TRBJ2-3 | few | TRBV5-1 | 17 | TGCGCCAGCAGTCTTGTTAGGGCTAGCACATTGTCAGATACGCAGTATTTT | CASSLVRASTLSDTQYF
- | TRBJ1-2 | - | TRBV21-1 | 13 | TGTGCCAGCAGCAAACCCCAGGACTATGGCTACACCTTC | CASSKPQDYGYTF
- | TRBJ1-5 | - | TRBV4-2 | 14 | TGTGCCAGCAGCCATATCAGCGCCAATCAGCCCCAGCATTTT | CASSHISANQPQHF
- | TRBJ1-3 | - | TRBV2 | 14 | TGTGCCAGCAGCAGGGTTCTAGACGGAAACACCATATATTTT | CASSRVLDGNTIYF
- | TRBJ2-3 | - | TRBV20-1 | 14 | TGCAGTGCCTTGCGCCCGGATAGCACAGATACGCAGTATTTT | CSALRPDSTDTQYF
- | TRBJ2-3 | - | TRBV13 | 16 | TGTGCCAGCAGCCACCGGGACGCTTTTATCACAGATACGCAGTATTTT | CASSHRDAFITDTQYF
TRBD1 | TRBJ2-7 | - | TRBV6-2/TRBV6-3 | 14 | TGTGCCAGCAGCTTGGGACCTAGGGGGCACGAGCAGTACTTC | CASSLGPRGHEQYF
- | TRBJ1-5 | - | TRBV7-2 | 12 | TGTGCCAGCAGTCAGTTCGATCAGCCCCAGCATTTT | CASSQFDQPQHF
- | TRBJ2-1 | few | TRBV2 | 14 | TGTGCCAGCAGTGAATCTACCTCCGGGGCACGGCAGTTCTTC | CASSESTSGARQFF
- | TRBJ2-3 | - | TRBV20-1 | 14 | TGCAGTGCTAGTCCAGGGGCGCGCACAGATACGCAGTATTTT | CSASPGARTDTQYF
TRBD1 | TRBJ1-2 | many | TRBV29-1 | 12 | TGCAGCGCAACGACAGGGCTATATGGCTACACCTTC | CSATTGLYGYTF
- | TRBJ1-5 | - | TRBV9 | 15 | TGTGCCAGCAGCGTAGAGGACGGTAGCAATCAGCCCCAGCATTTT | CASSVEDGSNQPQHF
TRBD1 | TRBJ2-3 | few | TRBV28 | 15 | TGTGCCAGCAGTAAACAGGGGAGTAGCACAGATACGCAGTATTTT | CASSKQGSSTDTQYF
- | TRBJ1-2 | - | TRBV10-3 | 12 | TGTGCCATCAGTGAGTCTCAGGTTGGCTACACCTTC | CAISESQVGYTF
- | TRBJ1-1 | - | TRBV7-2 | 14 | TGTGCCAGCAGCATCGGACCGGGGAACACTGAAGCTTTCTTT | CASSIGPGNTEAFF
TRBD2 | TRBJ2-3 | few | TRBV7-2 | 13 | TGTGCCAGCAGCTTCATAGCGGGGGATACGCAGTATTTT | CASSFIAGDTQYF
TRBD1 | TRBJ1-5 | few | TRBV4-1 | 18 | TGCGCCAGCAGCCCAGGGAGACAGGGGGCTTATAGCAATCAGCCCCAGCATTTT | CASSPGRQGAYSNQPQHF
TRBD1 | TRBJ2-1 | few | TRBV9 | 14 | TGTGCCAGCAGCCCCGGACAGGGGATCCACGAGCAGTTCTTC | CASSPGQGIHEQFF
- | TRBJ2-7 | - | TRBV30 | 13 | TGTGCCTGGAGCCCCGATTCCACCTACGAGCAGTACTTC | CAWSPDSTYEQYF
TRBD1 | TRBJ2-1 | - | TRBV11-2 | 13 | TGTGCCAGCGACGGACAGGGTCGGAATGAGCAGTTCTTC | CASDGQGRNEQFF
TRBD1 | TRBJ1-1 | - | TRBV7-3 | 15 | TGTGCCAGCAGCTCCGCCGTGACAGGGGTGACTGAAGCTTTCTTT | CASSSAVTGVTEAFF
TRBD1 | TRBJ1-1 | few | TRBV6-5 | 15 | TGTGCCAGCAGTTGGGACAGGGAGATGAACACTGAAGCTTTCTTT | CASSWDREMNTEAFF
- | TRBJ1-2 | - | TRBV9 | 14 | TGTGCCAGCAGCGGATCGGGCGCTAACTATGGCTACACCTTC | CASSGSGANYGYTF
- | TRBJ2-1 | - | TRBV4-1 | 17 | TGCGCCAGCAGCTTCCCCTCTGGCGGGTGGGCCTACAATGAGCAGTTCTTC | CASSFPSGGWAYNEQFF
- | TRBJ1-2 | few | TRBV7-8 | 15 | TGTGCCAGCAGCTTAAGACAGGCCCCGGTGTATGGCTACACCTTC | CASSLRQAPVYGYTF
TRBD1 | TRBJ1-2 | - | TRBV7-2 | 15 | TGTGCCAGCAGCTTAAATTTCAGGACAGGGAGTGGCTACACCTTC | CASSLNFRTGSGYTF
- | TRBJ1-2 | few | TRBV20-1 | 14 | TGCACCCCTACAAAACTGGGAGATAACTATGGCTACACCTTC | CTPTKLGDNYGYTF
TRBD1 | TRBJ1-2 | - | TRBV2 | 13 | TGTGCCAGCAGCAGAAACGGACAGGGAGGCTACACCTTC | CASSRNGQGGYTF
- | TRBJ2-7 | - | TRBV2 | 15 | TGTGCCAGCATCGCAGACCCCGTGGGGTACAATGAGCAGTACTTC | CASIADPVGYNEQYF
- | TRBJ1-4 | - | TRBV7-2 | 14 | TGTGCCAGCAGCGCGCCGGACCAAAATGAAAAACTGTTTTTT | CASSAPDQNEKLFF